This paragraph covers one T cell receptor beta chain sequence. Its antigen is not identified. Amplification targeted TCR beta CDR3 regions from RNA transcripts. A set of HTBI primers served as the primers for a first-round RT-PCR of the TCR CDR3. TCRdb re-called the multiplex PCR reads through MiXCR, storing one row per CDR3 protein. The sample lists more than 550,000 distinct CDR3 sequences; under 20% were seen once. Newly diagnosed hyperthyroidism, duration under 2 months, in patients aged 18 to 65. The sample belongs to a study of T cells in Graves' hyperthyroidism and ophthalmopathy. Study-wide context: Peripheral blood collection took place at initial diagnosis, before any treatment. Overall study results and limits: Among thyroid clonotypes expanded above 0.001, most also appeared in blood. Ophthalmopathy and stable hyperthyroidism were told apart by a 13 V-J model.

Germline V gives CDR1 SGHDT, CDR2 YYEEEE. Between the trimmed V and J ends, which lost 1 base and 3 bases, there was a span of 23 bases. This CDR3 is 18 amino acids long. Material: blood. The sequence was collected from a woman aged 45-65 years with Graves' hyperthyroidism that later progressed to Graves' ophthalmopathy. The chain joins TRBV5-6 to TRBJ2-7; a possible D gene is TRBD1 (5 bases). CDR3 loop: CASSLSIVRGRDDYEQYF. As DNA, the CDR3 is TGTGCCAGCAGCTTGTCAATCGTTAGGGGCAGGGATGACTACGAGCAGTACTTC. The whole variable domain, filled in from reference TRBV5-6 and TRBJ2-7, reads DAGVTQSPTHLIKTRGQQVTLRCSPKSGHDTVSWYQQALGQGPQFIFQYYEEEERQRGNFPDRFSGHQFPNYSSELNVNALLLGDSALYLCASSLSIVRGRDDYEQYFGPGTRLTVT.